Sequencing of this TCR beta chain was carried out in a study of T cells after yellow fever vaccination. Conversion of TCR transcripts into cDNA relied on 5'RACE template switching, which added a universal primer site and UMIs. TCRdb fed the 5' RACE reads into MiXCR, producing one record per CDR3 protein. The sample shows some 320,000 distinct CDR3 sequences, about 10% of them seen only once. On this clonotype: What it binds is not known.

Study-wide points: Contamination by abundant bulk-population clonotypes could be present in FACS-sorted repertoires. Primary-vaccination clones mostly resurfaced post-booster (around 96% CD4, roughly 90% CD8).

This CDR3 has 13 amino acids. Germline CDR1 is SGHDN and CDR2 is FVKESK. The ends were cut back, 0 bases at V and 7 bases at J, with 8 bases in the middle. The chain has TRBV14 and TRBJ2-3; no firm D call. Sample: CD4+ T cells sorted from PBMCs, taken 45 days after the yellow fever booster vaccination. The sequence derives from a man in his late teens or twenties who received the YFV17D yellow fever vaccine. CDR3 amino acids: CASSQDRQNTQYF. In DNA, the CDR3 is TGTGCCAGCAGCCAAGATCGGCAGAATACGCAGTATTTT.